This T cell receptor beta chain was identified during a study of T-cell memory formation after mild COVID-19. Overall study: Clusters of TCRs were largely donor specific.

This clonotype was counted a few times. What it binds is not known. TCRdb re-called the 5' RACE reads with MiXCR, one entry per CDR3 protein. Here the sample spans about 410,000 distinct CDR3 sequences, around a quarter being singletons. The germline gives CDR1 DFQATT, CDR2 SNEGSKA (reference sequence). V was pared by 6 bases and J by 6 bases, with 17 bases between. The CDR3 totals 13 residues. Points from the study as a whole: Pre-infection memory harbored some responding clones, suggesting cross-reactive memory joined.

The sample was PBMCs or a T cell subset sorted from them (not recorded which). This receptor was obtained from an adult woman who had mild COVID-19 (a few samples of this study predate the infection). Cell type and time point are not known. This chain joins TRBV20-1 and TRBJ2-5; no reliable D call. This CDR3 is CSASSGPKQTQYF. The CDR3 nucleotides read TGCAGTGCCTCCTCTGGACCCAAACAGACCCAGTACTTC.